A single sample gave rise to the 16 T cell receptor beta chains below, sequenced in a study of OX40 agonist ivuxolimab in advanced cancers. The table came from immunoSEQ multiplex PCR; TCRdb's copy has only in-frame clones and leaves some out. This table holds some 74,000 clones, approximately 88% found once. The sequencing used CD4+ or CD8+ T cells sorted from blood, collected in a trial of the OX40 agonist ivuxolimab. The source is an adult with an advanced solid tumor such as melanoma, head and neck, liver or kidney cancer.

This clone was found once. V and J are TRBV19 and TRBJ1-5; D might be TRBD1 (6 bases). Between the trimmed V and J ends, which lost 2 bases and 0 bases, there was a span of 11 bases. This CDR3 has 16 residues. From germline, CDR1 is LNHDA and CDR2 SQIVND (reference sequence). This CDR3 is CASSIYRDNSNQPQHF. The CDR3 DNA is TGTGCCAGTAGTATATACCGGGACAATAGCAATCAGCCCCAGCATTTT.

This clone occurred once. The chain combines TRBV28 with TRBJ2-7; D is uncertain. This CDR3 spans 13 amino acids. CDR1 MDHEN and CDR2 SYDVKM come from the germline V gene. V lost 10 bases and J 3 bases, leaving 16 bases between the germline ends. The CDR3 bases are TGTGCCACCTACACGACGTGGCACTACGAGCAGTACTTC. This sequence encodes CATYTTWHYEQYF.

This clone has only one observation. The gene calls are TRBV9 and TRBJ2-5; possibly TRBD1 for D (5 bases). The CDR3 consists of 16 residues. CDR1 and CDR2 from the germline V gene are SGDLS and YYNGEE. V lost 0 bases and J lost 0, with 12 bases in between. CDR3 DNA: TGTGCCAGCAGCGTAGGTGGGGCAGTGTACCAAGAGACCCAGTACTTC. It is translated as CASSVGGAVYQETQYF.

This clone was picked up one time. The chain carries TRBV28 and TRBJ1-3; D is undetermined. Germline values: CDR1 MDHEN, CDR2 SYDVKM. The CDR3 is 16 amino acids. Trimming took off 7 bases at V and 0 bases at J, with 16 bases between the two ends. The CDR3 region has the DNA TGTGCCAGCATCATTTGGACCCCAGGCTCTGGAAACACCATATATTTT. Amino acids: CASIIWTPGSGNTIYF.

Here the CDR3 DNA reads TGCGCCAGCAGCTTGGGGGGACTAGCGGGAGCCGGCGTAGAGACCCAGTACTTC. Translated, it gives CASSLGGLAGAGVETQYF. The chain has TRBV5-1 and TRBJ2-5; 14 nucleotides match TRBD2. Germline V gene sequence: CDR1 SGHRS, CDR2 YFSETQ. The CDR3 contains 18 residues. Losses at the gene ends were 0 bases for V and 4 bases for J; bases not matched to a gene: 8. The complete variable domain, with remaining parts taken from reference TRBV5-1 and TRBJ2-5, reads KAGVTQTPRYLIKTRGQQVTLSCSPISGHRSVSWYQQTPGQGLQFLFEYFSETQRNKGNFPGRFSGRQFSNSRSEMNVSTLELGDSALYLCASSLGGLAGAGVETQYFGPGTRLLVL.

This clone was detected once. V gene TRBV25-1 combines with J gene TRBJ2-3; TRBD1 matches 7 bases. There are 14 residues in the CDR3. The germline CDR1 and CDR2 sequences are MGHDK and SYGVNS. The V segment lost 6 bases and the J segment 6 bases; nucleotides outside the gene matches: 9. CDR3 nucleotides: TGTGCCAGCAGCCCGAGGGGGCGCGGGGATACGCAGTATTTT. The encoded protein is CASSPRGRGDTQYF.

The genes are TRBV18 and TRBJ2-7; 8 bases match TRBD2. The V segment lost 6 bases and the J segment 3 bases; nucleotides outside the gene matches: 10. This CDR3 region has 15 residues. The V gene's germline CDR1 is KGHSH and CDR2 LQKENI. In DNA, the CDR3 is TGTGCCAGCTCTCTCAGAGCGGGAGAGGGCTACGAGCAGTACTTC. Protein product: CASSLRAGEGYEQYF. Filled out from reference TRBV18 and TRBJ2-7, the complete variable domain reads NAGVMQNPRHLVRRRGQEARLRCSPMKGHSHVYWYRQLPEEGLKFMVYLQKENIIDESGMPKERFSAEFPKEGPSILRIQQVVRGDSAAYFCASSLRAGEGYEQYFGPGTRLTVT.

This clone was counted once. The rearrangement uses TRBV7-9 and TRBJ2-2; a possible D gene is TRBD1 (5 bases). V gave up 7 bases and J gave up 5 bases, with 14 bases separating them. The CDR3 has 14 amino acids. The germline V gene encodes CDR1 SEHNR and CDR2 FQNEAQ (reference sequence). CDR3 sequence: CASTLLGVTGELFF. The CDR3 DNA reads TGTGCCAGCACCCTTTTAGGGGTGACCGGGGAGCTGTTTTTT.

The J gene is TRBJ2-1, the V gene TRBV10-1; TRBD2 is a possible D gene (6 bases). The CDR3 covers 15 residues. The germline V gene encodes CDR1 WNHNN and CDR2 SYGVQD (reference sequence). V shed 2 bases and J shed 8 bases, with 16 bases lying between them. CDR3 DNA: TGCGCCAGCAGTGAGCGGAGGGCCAGGTTGCATGAGCAGTTCTTC. It codes for CASSERRARLHEQFF.

The rearrangement uses TRBV5-6 and TRBJ2-6; TRBD1 is a possible D gene (7 bases). This CDR3 has 16 amino acids. Trimming removed 4 bases at V and 6 bases at J, with 17 bases between. Germline V lookup: CDR1 SGHDT, CDR2 YYEEEE. The chain's CDR3 is CASSLLDREVANVLTF. As DNA, the CDR3 is TGTGCCAGCAGCCTCCTCGACAGGGAGGTGGCCAACGTCCTGACTTTC.

The rearrangement links TRBV19 to TRBJ2-7; perhaps TRBD2 as D (6 bases). The V end lost 3 bases, the J end lost 4 bases, and 16 bases lay between the germline ends. CDR1 is LNHDA, CDR2 SQIVND, per germline (reference sequence). The CDR3 loop spans 15 amino acids. The CDR3 DNA follows: TGTGCCAGTAGTATTTTCGGACTATCAAATTACGAGCAGTACTTC. It yields the protein CASSIFGLSNYEQYF. The whole variable domain, filled in from reference TRBV19 and TRBJ2-7, reads DGGITQSPKYLFRKEGQNVTLSCEQNLNHDAMYWYRQDPGQGLRLIYYSQIVNDFQKGDIAEGYSVSREKKESFPLTVTSAQKNPTAFYLCASSIFGLSNYEQYFGPGTRLTVT.

This clone was detected a few times. The chain recombines TRBV5-1 with TRBJ2-7; 9 bases map to TRBD2. Germline CDR1 reads SGHRS; CDR2 reads YFSETQ. There are 18 residues in the CDR3. Trimming took 0 bases from V and 3 from J; bases not matched to a gene: 13. The CDR3 coding sequence is TGCGCCAGCAGCTTGGGAGCTGTGACTAGCGGAAAGTTCTACGAGCAGTACTTC. Translation: CASSLGAVTSGKFYEQYF.

V gene TRBV7-2 combines with J gene TRBJ2-1, with D perhaps matching TRBD1 or TRBD2 (5 bases each). V dropped 6 bases and J dropped 0 bases, with 15 bases sitting between them. The CDR3 extends over 16 amino acids. Germline CDR1 and CDR2: SGHTA and FQGNSA. CDR3 sequence (DNA): TGTGCCAGCAGTCCCGGGACCCCCCCCTCCTACAATGAGCAGTTCTTC. This encodes CASSPGTPPSYNEQFF.

The genes are TRBV28 and TRBJ2-3; a possible D gene is TRBD1 (5 bases). Deletions cut 4 bases from V and 2 bases from J, with 10 bases between. The CDR3 totals 14 residues. CDR1 MDHEN and CDR2 SYDVKM come from the germline V gene. The CDR3, as DNA: TGTGCCAGCAGTTCAGGGATCCTCACAGATACGCAGTATTTT. Its protein product is CASSSGILTDTQYF. Full variable domain (rest looked up from reference TRBV28 and TRBJ2-3): DVKVTQSSRYLVKRTGEKVFLECVQDMDHENMFWYRQDPGLGLRLIYFSYDVKMKEKGDIPEGYSVSREKKERFSLILESASTNQTSMYLCASSSGILTDTQYFGPGTRLTVL.

This chain uses TRBV2 with TRBJ1-6; D is ambiguous. V gave up 0 bases and J gave up 10 bases, with 13 bases separating them. CDR1 SNHLY and CDR2 FYNNEI come from the germline V gene. The CDR3 consists of 15 residues. The CDR3 coding sequence is TGTGCCAGCAGTGAAGCGTCCAGACGGTACTCACCCCTCCACTTT. It yields the protein CASSEASRRYSPLHF.

The chain has TRBV5-4 and TRBJ2-5; D gene uncertain. CDR1 is SGHNT and CDR2 is YYREEE in the germline V gene (reference sequence). The CDR3 runs 14 residues. The V end lost 2 bases, the J end lost 5 bases, and 13 bases lay between the germline ends. The CDR3 protein is CASSLGMVGETQYF. DNA of the CDR3: TGTGCCAGCAGCTTAGGAATGGTGGGGGAGACCCAGTACTTC.